Listed below are T cell receptor beta chains from one sample, sequenced in a study of PD-L1 blockade in urothelial cancer. Data came from immunoSEQ multiplex PCR; TCRdb stores just in-frame clones and leaves some out. Of 70,000 to 85,000 clones in the sample, approximately 81% were seen once. The sequences come from PBMCs, collected around atezolizumab (anti-PD-L1) treatment. The receptor set was obtained from a man between 70 and 80 years old with urothelial cancer. The CDR3 runs from the conserved cysteine through the conserved F or W. A D gene is named only where the DNA matches it firmly. Rows give clone size only sometimes, using once, few, many, or a class for an expanded clone.

NA,NA,TRBJ2-6,TRBV9,CASSVVSQGFSNVLTF,TGTGCCAGCAGCGTGGTCTCCCAGGGCTTTTCTAACGTCCTGACTTTC
NA,TRBD1,TRBJ2-6,TRBV19,CASRDRGGSGANVLTF,TGTGCCAGTAGAGACAGGGGGGGATCTGGGGCCAACGTCCTGACTTTC
NA,NA,TRBJ2-1,TRBV19,CASSILRAPGTGYNEQFF,TGTGCCAGTAGTATTTTACGGGCGCCCGGGACTGGATACAATGAGCAGTTCTTC
NA,TRBD2,TRBJ2-1,TRBV15,CATSRGGRANEQFF,TGTGCCACCAGCAGAGGTGGGAGGGCCAATGAGCAGTTCTTC
NA,NA,TRBJ1-1,TRBV28,CASRSFSTEAFF,TGTGCCAGCAGGTCTTTCTCCACTGAAGCTTTCTTT
NA,NA,TRBJ2-3,TRBV27,CASSLLRSGTDTQYF,TGTGCCAGCAGCCTCCTTCGCAGCGGGACAGATACGCAGTATTTT
NA,TRBD1,TRBJ2-1,TRBV5-1,CASSLDGQGWNEQFF,TGCGCCAGCAGCTTGGATGGACAGGGATGGAATGAGCAGTTCTTC
NA,TRBD2,TRBJ2-1,TRBV12-5,CASASRLAADNEQFF,TGTGCTAGTGCCTCAAGACTAGCGGCAGACAATGAGCAGTTCTTC
NA,NA,TRBJ2-3,TRBV5-5,CASSLGARPSTDTQYF,TGTGCCAGCAGCTTGGGAGCTAGGCCTAGTACAGATACGCAGTATTTT
few,NA,TRBJ1-1,TRBV19,CASRGVAEAFF,TGTGCCAGTAGAGGGGTGGCTGAAGCTTTCTTT
NA,TRBD2,TRBJ2-7,TRBV2,CASSEGHGSGRGSSYEQYF,TGTGCCAGCAGTGAAGGTCATGGTAGCGGGAGGGGCAGCTCCTACGAGCAGTACTTC
once,TRBD2,TRBJ2-3,TRBV7-2,CASSLFRPISGSTDTQYF,TGTGCCAGCAGCTTATTCCGCCCAATTAGCGGGTCCACAGATACGCAGTATTTT
NA,NA,TRBJ2-3,TRBV7-6,CASSPLLDTQYF,TGTGCCAGCAGCCCACTGTTAGATACGCAGTATTTT
NA,NA,TRBJ2-7,TRBV5-4,CASSLQGPVEQYF,TGTGCCAGCAGCTTACAGGGTCCTGTCGAGCAGTACTTC
NA,NA,TRBJ1-1,TRBV7-9,CASSLGGAGTEAFF,TGTGCCAGCAGCTTAGGGGGTGCGGGAACTGAAGCTTTCTTT
NA,NA,TRBJ2-7,TRBV29-1,CSVVKGPYYEQYF,TGCAGCGTTGTAAAGGGGCCCTACTACGAGCAGTACTTC
NA,TRBD2,TRBJ2-1,TRBV4-1,CASSQPTSGIYNEQFF,TGCGCCAGCAGCCAACCAACTAGCGGGATCTACAATGAGCAGTTCTTC
once,TRBD2,TRBJ2-3,TRBV9,CASSELAGVSDTQYF,TGTGCCAGCAGCGAACTAGCGGGAGTTTCAGATACGCAGTATTTT
NA,TRBD2,TRBJ2-7,TRBV2,CASSVLAGGEQYF,TGTGCCAGCAGCGTACTAGCGGGCGGCGAGCAGTACTTC
NA,TRBD2,TRBJ2-5,TRBV7-2,CASSLVTSAQETQYF,TGTGCCAGCAGCTTAGTTACTAGCGCCCAAGAGACCCAGTACTTC
NA,NA,TRBJ2-7,TRBV27,CASSAPLGGGKALRSIYEQYF,TGTGCCAGCAGTGCACCACTCGGAGGAGGGAAGGCATTACGTTCGATCTACGAGCAGTACTTC
NA,NA,TRBJ1-5,TRBV30,CAWSSKGGNQPQHF,TGTGCCTGGAGTTCGAAGGGGGGCAATCAGCCCCAGCATTTT
NA,TRBD2,TRBJ2-1,TRBV4-2,CASSQVNPGGNEQFF,TGTGCCAGCAGCCAAGTTAACCCGGGAGGCAATGAGCAGTTCTTC
NA,TRBD1,TRBJ1-1,TRBV5-1,CASSLEGQGENTEAFF,TGCGCCAGCAGCTTGGAGGGACAGGGAGAGAACACTGAAGCTTTCTTT